The present T cell receptor (beta chain) was sequenced within a study of cytomegalovirus exposure and HLA in healthy donors. Across the whole study: In an earlier analysis, 90 million to 130 million unique TCR beta sequences were found from 150 million to 200 million T cells.

Remarks on this clone: The antigen is unknown.

Study-level findings and limits: In vitro testing confirmed a few CMV-associated chains as specific for CMV antigens. Information on immune exposure was restricted to one variable (CMV serostatus). As a later analysis revealed, most CMV-associated TCR beta chains appeared HLA-restricted.

The CDR3 is made up of 14 amino acids. V lost 2 bases to trimming and J lost 6 bases; unmatched junction nucleotides: 8. Germline V gene data show CDR1 as GTSNPN and CDR2 as SVGIG (reference sequence). Vbeta (60) and Jbeta (13) primers were used in the PCR. Measured with immunoSEQ multiplex PCR; TCRdb has only the in-frame clones, and not every one. This table holds around 100,000 clones, roughly four fifths found once. This receptor was identified in a man aged 25 to 40 in good health and CMV-seropositive. The chain has TRBV30 and TRBJ1-2; 8 bases agree with TRBD1. The specimen sequenced was PBMCs. In nucleotides, the CDR3 is TGTGCCTGGAGTTACGACAGGGGCTGGGATGGCTACACCTTC. Translated, it gives CAWSYDRGWDGYTF.